These 26 T cell receptor beta chains came from one sample sequenced in a study of T cells expressing NK-cell markers. TCRdb reprocessed the 5' RACE reads, keeping one entry per CDR3 protein, no DNA. This table holds under 500,000 distinct CDR3 sequences. Sequencing was carried out using blood T cells: a sorted CD56 or NKG2C T cell subset, CD4+ or CD8+ T cells, or bulk PBMC T cells (not recorded which). The receptors come from a woman aged 18 to 75 in good health.

The rearrangement uses TRBV15 and TRBJ2-1; TCRdb's D gene call, TRBD2, goes unchecked for lack of DNA. CDR3 size: 16 residues. The germline CDR1 and CDR2 sequences are LNHNV and YYDKDF (reference sequence). The CDR3 region is CATSTPEGTTYNEQFF.

The chain joins TRBV20-1 to TRBJ2-2; without DNA, the TCRdb call of TRBD1 cannot be checked. CDR1 and CDR2 from the germline V gene are DFQATT and SNEGSKA (reference sequence). The CDR3 has 11 amino acids. The CDR3: CSAIGGGELFF.

The chain uses TRBV29-1 and TRBJ2-7; TCRdb lists TRBD2, though no DNA is available to test this call. The length of the CDR3 is 16 residues. Germline V gene data show CDR1 as SQVTM and CDR2 as ANQGSEA. CDR3 protein: CSVEALGLAGDYEQYF.

The CDR3 here is CASRRSDISNTGELFF. The rearrangement joins TRBV23-1 to TRBJ2-2. TRBV23-1 is filed as an ORF, its function uncertain. This CDR3 has 16 residues.

The chain joins TRBV10-3 to TRBJ2-7. The CDR3 totals 12 residues. Looked up from germline, CDR1 is ENHRY and CDR2 is SYGVKD. CDR3 sequence: CAISKGTSEQYF.

J is TRBJ1-6 and V is TRBV5-1; TCRdb calls TRBD1, which cannot be checked without DNA. Looked up from germline, CDR1 is SGHRS and CDR2 is YFSETQ. This CDR3 is 14 amino acids long. CDR3: CASSFQGGYSPLHF.

The chain is built from TRBV29-1 and TRBJ2-2; TCRdb names TRBD1, which stays unverified in the absence of DNA. The germline gives CDR1 SQVTM, CDR2 ANQGSEA. CDR3 length equals 17 residues. CDR3 region: CSVAIQRGPGNTGELFF.

This rearrangement joins TRBV7-8 to TRBJ1-6; TCRdb reports TRBD1, a call that lacks DNA to check it against. The CDR3 is 14 amino acids. Germline CDR1 is SGHVS and CDR2 is FQNEAQ. CDR3 amino acids: CASSPLTGVSPLHF.

The chain combines TRBV9 with TRBJ1-2. CDR1 is SGDLS and CDR2 is YYNGEE in the germline V gene. The CDR3 runs 12 residues. The CDR3 loop reads CASSSRSYGYTF. The whole variable domain, remainder taken from reference TRBV9 and TRBJ1-2, is DSGVTQTPKHLITATGQRVTLRCSPRSGDLSVYWYQQSLDQGLQFLIQYYNGEERAKGNILERFSAQQFPDLHSELNLSSLELGDSALYFCASSSRSYGYTFGSGTRLTVV.

This chain uses TRBV28 with TRBJ2-1; without DNA, the TCRdb call of TRBD1 cannot be checked. CDR1 MDHEN and CDR2 SYDVKM come from the germline V gene. The CDR3 runs 15 residues. The CDR3 sequence: CASSPGQGLVNEQFF.

V is TRBV11-1 and J is TRBJ2-3; TCRdb's assignment of TRBD2 cannot be checked, as there is no DNA. Per germline, CDR1 SGHAT and CDR2 FQDESV (reference sequence). The CDR3 consists of 18 residues. The CDR3 here is CASSPPSLAGPSTDTQYF.

The chain joins TRBV20-1 to TRBJ1-5; TCRdb's D call of TRBD1 is untestable without DNA. The CDR3 covers 12 residues. Germline assignment: CDR1 DFQATT and CDR2 SNEGSKA (reference sequence). The CDR3: CSARDRVEPQHF.

This sequence joins TRBV7-2 and TRBJ2-1; TCRdb reports TRBD2, a call that lacks DNA to check it against. The germline gives CDR1 SGHTA, CDR2 FQGNSA. There are 15 residues in the CDR3. The CDR3 sequence is CASSFSGTSYNEQFF.

The chain recombines TRBV5-8 with TRBJ1-1; as DNA is missing, the TRBD1 call by TCRdb cannot be tested. Germline CDR1 and CDR2: SGHTS and YDEGEE. This CDR3 region has 14 residues. The CDR3 spells CASRIGQGATEAFF.

The chain is built from TRBV12-3 or TRBV12-4 and TRBJ2-3; with no DNA, the TCRdb D assignment of TRBD2 cannot be verified. The CDR3 runs to 16 residues. The CDR3 here is CASNQLAAVSTDTQYF.

The chain is built from TRBV9 and TRBJ1-2; absent DNA, TCRdb's TRBD1 call cannot be checked. Germline V gene sequence: CDR1 SGDLS, CDR2 YYNGEE. This CDR3 region has 16 residues. CDR3 sequence reads: CASSVTPTGQGYGYTF.

The chain couples TRBV19 to TRBJ2-1; TCRdb proposes TRBD1, but this gene call is untestable without DNA. The CDR3 totals 15 residues. Germline CDR1 reads LNHDA; CDR2 reads SQIVND (reference sequence). The CDR3 here is CASSMDPGPPREQFF.

CDR3 sequence reads: CASSKVAGADTQYF. V gene TRBV21-1 combines with J gene TRBJ2-3. TRBV21-1 counts as a pseudogene. The CDR3 has 14 residues.

The gene calls are TRBV12-3 or TRBV12-4 and TRBJ2-3; TCRdb's assignment of TRBD2 cannot be checked, as there is no DNA. The CDR3 is 18 residues long. The CDR3 spells CASSSPLGLAGGPDTQYF.

The chain recombines TRBV3-1 with TRBJ2-1; the D gene TCRdb calls, TRBD2, cannot be checked with no DNA. The CDR3 is 18 amino acids. CDR1 and CDR2 (germline): LGHDT, YNNKEL (reference sequence). The CDR3 is CASSQESGGSGSYNEQFF.

The CDR3 sequence: CASSEWSGRAGEQFF. The J gene is TRBJ2-1, the V gene TRBV25-1; absent DNA, TCRdb's TRBD2 call cannot be checked. This CDR3 has 15 residues. The germline V gene has CDR1 MGHDK and CDR2 SYGVNS.

The chain combines TRBV5-6 with TRBJ2-1; the TCRdb call, TRBD2, lacks DNA for checking. The CDR3 loop spans 15 amino acids. The germline V gene encodes CDR1 SGHDT and CDR2 YYEEEE. This chain's CDR3 is CASSRLRAAGNEQFF. The complete variable domain, with remaining parts taken from reference TRBV5-6 and TRBJ2-1, reads DAGVTQSPTHLIKTRGQQVTLRCSPKSGHDTVSWYQQALGQGPQFIFQYYEEEERQRGNFPDRFSGHQFPNYSSELNVNALLLGDSALYLCASSRLRAAGNEQFFGPGTRLTVL.

The chain carries TRBV6-6 and TRBJ1-5. The germline V gene encodes CDR1 MNHNY and CDR2 SVGAGI (reference sequence). CDR3 length: 13 amino acids. The chain's CDR3 is CASRQGRDQPQHF.

This chain joins TRBV12-3 or TRBV12-4 and TRBJ2-5. The CDR3 sequence is 11 residues long. The CDR3 is CAVAAEETQYF.

The chain recombines TRBV7-9 with TRBJ1-1; TCRdb calls TRBD1, which cannot be checked without DNA. This CDR3 is built from 14 residues. CDR1 is SEHNR, CDR2 FQNEAQ, per germline (reference sequence). The CDR3 spells CASSLVGTGTEAFF.

This rearrangement joins TRBV20-1 to TRBJ2-1; TCRdb outputs TRBD2, but without DNA this stays unchecked. The germline V gene has CDR1 DFQATT and CDR2 SNEGSKA (reference sequence). This CDR3 is 19 amino acids long. Here the CDR3 reads CSASRRSSGRARVRNEQFF.